This TCR beta chain was sequenced during a study of early T cells in non-severe SARS-CoV-2 infection. Turning to the study itself: Chains were unpaired, as sequencing was done on bulk RNA from unsorted whole blood.

This clonotype was detected only a few times. Germline values: CDR1 MNHEY, CDR2 SMNVEV (reference sequence). The CDR3 extends over 12 amino acids. V was shortened by 6 bases and J by 6 bases, with 6 bases between the two germline ends. Individual cDNA molecules received unique molecular identifiers. TCRdb processed the 5' RACE reads anew with MiXCR; each CDR3 protein has one entry. The sample has fewer than 65,000 distinct CDR3 sequences; approximately 9.7% are singletons. The clonotype comes from an adult who was a healthcare worker with PCR-confirmed SARS-CoV-2 infection or an uninfected control (not recorded which). Sequencing was carried out using whole blood. The chain is built from TRBV27 and TRBJ1-6, with D uncertain. The CDR3 region has the DNA TGTGCCAGCAGATACCTTAATTCACCCCTCCACTTT. Encoded protein: CASRYLNSPLHF.